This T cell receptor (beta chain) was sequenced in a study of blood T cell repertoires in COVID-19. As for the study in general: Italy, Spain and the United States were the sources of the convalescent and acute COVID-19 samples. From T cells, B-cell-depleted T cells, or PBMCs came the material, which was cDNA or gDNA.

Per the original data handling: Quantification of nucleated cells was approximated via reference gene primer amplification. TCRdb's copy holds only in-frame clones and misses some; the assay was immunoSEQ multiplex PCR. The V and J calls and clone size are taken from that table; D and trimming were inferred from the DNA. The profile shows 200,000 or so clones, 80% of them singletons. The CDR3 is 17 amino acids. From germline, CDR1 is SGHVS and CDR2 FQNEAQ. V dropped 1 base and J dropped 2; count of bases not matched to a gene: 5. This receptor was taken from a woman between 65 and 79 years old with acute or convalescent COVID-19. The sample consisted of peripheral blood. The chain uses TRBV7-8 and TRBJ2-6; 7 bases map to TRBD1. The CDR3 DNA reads TGTGCCAGCAGCTTAGTAGGACAGGTTCCTGGGGCCAACGTCCTGACTTTC. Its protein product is CASSLVGQVPGANVLTF. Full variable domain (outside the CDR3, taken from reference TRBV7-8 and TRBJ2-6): GAGVSQSPRYKVAKRGQDVALRCDPISGHVSLFWYQQALGQGPEFLTYFQNEAQLDKSGLPSDRFFAERPEGSVSTLKIQRTQQEDSAVYLCASSLVGQVPGANVLTFGAGSRLTVL.